The rows below give T cell receptor beta chains drawn from one sample of a study of blood T cell repertoires in COVID-19. TCRdb's table, derived via immunoSEQ multiplex PCR, lists solely in-frame clones and lacks some. The sample carries roughly 180,000 clones, approximately 81% recorded once. The sequenced sample was PBMCs or T cells enriched from blood (not recorded which). These receptors were collected from a man in his 60s who had recovered from COVID-19. Each CDR3 is given without its conserved first and last residue.

v_call	j_call	cdr3_aa
TRBV5-4	TRBJ2-5	ASSPRDSKETQY
TRBV5-3	TRBJ1-1	ARSFRDRRSNTEAF
TRBV11-3	TRBJ2-2	ATSGGPTGELF
TRBV19	TRBJ2-1	ASRTPGQGSDEQF
TRBV4-1	TRBJ1-2	ASSQEGGGDYGYT
TRBV2	TRBJ1-4	ASSNRDRGQTNEKLF
TRBV6-1	TRBJ1-5	ASSEGQDTRSNQPQH
TRBV5-5	TRBJ1-1	ASSFITEAF
TRBV28	TRBJ1-1	ASSLVRYTEAF
TRBV25-1	TRBJ2-3	ASSDSMTVFTDTQY
TRBV27	TRBJ2-7	ASSLWLAGGPGEQY
TRBV7-2	TRBJ2-2	ASSLASGGGTGELF
TRBV7-8	TRBJ1-1	ASSLVAGSSVVAF
TRBV28	TRBJ1-4	ASNNPGTGGEKLF
TRBV9	TRBJ1-5	ASSVTGGSYQPQH
TRBV7-6	TRBJ2-2	ASSRTSGTSENTGELF
TRBV7-8	TRBJ1-3	ASSRFVSSGNTIY
TRBV7-6	TRBJ1-3	ASSLAYPSSGNTIY
TRBV7-2	TRBJ2-7	ASSSRAGPYEQY
TRBV11-2	TRBJ2-5	ASSYGQGGETQY
TRBV9	TRBJ2-1	ASSVSAGVGNEQF
TRBV7-8	TRBJ2-7	ASSYRAAYEQY
TRBV14	TRBJ2-2	ASNSPANTGELF
TRBV9	TRBJ1-6	ASSVEQVGSPLH
TRBV5-8	TRBJ2-1	ASSLRDNYNEQF
TRBV19	TRBJ1-6	ASSPGQSGNSPLH
TRBV2	TRBJ1-6	ASSPRMPGGNSPLH
TRBV5-6	TRBJ2-7	ASSLGLAGTYEQY
TRBV27	TRBJ1-5	ASSPLSGRGNQPQH